The sequence of this T cell receptor (beta chain) was determined in a study of PD-L1 blockade in urothelial cancer. The wider study: Male sex and bladder-origin urothelial cancer characterized about 85% of the roughly 30 patients. T cells numbered a median of around 140,000 in the blood samples. Each patient had 0 to 3 earlier chemotherapy regimens. At 6 weeks and at 3 weeks (second dose) after treatment start, blood was analyzed.

The CDR3 runs to 19 residues. Germline V gives CDR1 SGHVS, CDR2 FQNEAQ. Trimming at V came to 2 bases and at J to 0 bases, leaving 16 bases not matched to a gene. As to time point: pretreatment peripheral blood. Here immunoSEQ multiplex PCR was the method, and the copy in TCRdb shows in-frame clones only, minus some. The data hold 68,000 or so clones, with about four fifths observed a single time. Material: PBMCs, obtained around atezolizumab (anti-PD-L1) treatment. The chain uses TRBV7-8 and TRBJ2-7, with 7 bases identical to TRBD2. This receptor was taken from a man between 65 and 80 years old with urothelial cancer. The CDR3 reads CASSLSVRLASGISYEQYF. The CDR3 DNA is TGTGCCAGCAGCTTATCAGTGCGCTTGGCTAGCGGTATCTCCTACGAGCAGTACTTC.